The T cell receptor beta chain under discussion was sequenced for a study of shared clonotypes between healthy human individuals. Replicate sorted-subset PCRs were loaded with approximately 200 ng DNA, tens of thousands of T cell genomes. Assay used: immunoSEQ multiplex PCR; TCRdb lists only in-frame clones, some missing. The data show 2,500,000 or so clones, with approximately 90% seen just once and over 0.12% held by the top ten. On this clone itself: Its antigen remains unknown.

Germline assignment: CDR1 SGHRS and CDR2 YFSETQ. V shed 4 bases and J shed 6 bases, with 9 bases lying between them. The CDR3 runs to 12 residues. Overall study findings and caveats: The diversity represented, both genetic and in exposure history, was limited by few donors. The study found roughly 5% of naive CD4 clonotypes shared across a handful of donors. Exclusively blood specimens were collected; tissue repertoires likely differ.

This receptor was obtained from a man aged 18 to 30 in good health. The chain carries TRBV5-1 and TRBJ2-3; no clear D gene. The sample taken for sequencing was naive CD4+ T cells sorted from blood. The subset was: CD45RA+ positively selected. CDR3 nucleotides: TGCGCCAGCAGCGTGAGTTTTGATACGCAGTATTTT. Its protein product is CASSVSFDTQYF.